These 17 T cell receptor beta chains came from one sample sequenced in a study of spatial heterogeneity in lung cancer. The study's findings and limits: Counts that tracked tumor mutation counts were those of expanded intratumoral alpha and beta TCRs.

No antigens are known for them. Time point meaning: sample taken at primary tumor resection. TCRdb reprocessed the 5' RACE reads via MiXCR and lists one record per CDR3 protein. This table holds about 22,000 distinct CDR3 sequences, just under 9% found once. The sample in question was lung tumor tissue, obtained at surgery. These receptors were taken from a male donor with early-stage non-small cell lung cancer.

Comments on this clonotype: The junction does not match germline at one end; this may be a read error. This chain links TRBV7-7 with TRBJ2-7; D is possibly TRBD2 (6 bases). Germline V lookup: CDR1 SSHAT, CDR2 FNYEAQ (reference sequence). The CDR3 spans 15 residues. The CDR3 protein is CASSPNSGGSYEQYF. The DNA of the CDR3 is TGTGCTAGCAGCCCAAATAGCGGAGGCTCCTACGAGCAGTACTTC.

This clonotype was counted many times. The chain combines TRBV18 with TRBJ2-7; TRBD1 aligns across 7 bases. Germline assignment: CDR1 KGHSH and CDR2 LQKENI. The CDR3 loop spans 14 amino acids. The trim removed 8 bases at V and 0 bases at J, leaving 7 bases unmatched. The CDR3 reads CASQRDSSSYEQYF. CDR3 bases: TGTGCCAGCCAACGGGACAGCTCCTCCTACGAGCAGTACTTC.

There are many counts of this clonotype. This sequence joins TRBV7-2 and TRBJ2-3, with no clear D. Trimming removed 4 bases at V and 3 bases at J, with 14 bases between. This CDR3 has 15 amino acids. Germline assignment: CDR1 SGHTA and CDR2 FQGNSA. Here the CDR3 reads CASSWLASGTDTQYF. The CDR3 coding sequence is TGTGCCAGCAGCTGGTTAGCCTCCGGGACAGATACGCAGTATTTT.

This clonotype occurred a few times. Written as DNA, the CDR3 is TGTGCCAGCAGACGAGGACAGGGGACTAATGAAAAACTGTTTTTT. Translated: CASRRGQGTNEKLFF. The rearrangement joins TRBV27 to TRBJ1-4, with 9 bases fitting TRBD1. The CDR3 has 15 residues. Germline CDR1 reads MNHEY; CDR2 reads SMNVEV (reference sequence). The J segment lost 2 bases and the V segment lost 6 bases, leaving 4 bases of the junction unmatched.

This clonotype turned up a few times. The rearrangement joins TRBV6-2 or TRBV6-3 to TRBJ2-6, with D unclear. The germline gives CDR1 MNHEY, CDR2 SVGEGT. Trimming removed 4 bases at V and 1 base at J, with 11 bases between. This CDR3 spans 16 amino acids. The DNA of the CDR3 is TGTGCCAGCAGTTCACTCAGCTTATCTGGGGCCAACGTCCTGACTTTC. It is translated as CASSSLSLSGANVLTF.

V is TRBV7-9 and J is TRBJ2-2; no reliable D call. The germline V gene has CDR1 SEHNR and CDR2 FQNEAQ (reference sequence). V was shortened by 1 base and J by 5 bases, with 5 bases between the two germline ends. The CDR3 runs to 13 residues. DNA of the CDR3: TGTGCCAGCAGCTTAGAGGCAACCGGGGAGCTGTTTTTT. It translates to CASSLEATGELFF. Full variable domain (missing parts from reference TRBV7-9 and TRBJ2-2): DTGVSQNPRHKITKRGQNVTFRCDPISEHNRLYWYRQTLGQGPEFLTYFQNEAQLEKSRLLSDRFSAERPKGSFSTLEIQRTEQGDSAMYLCASSLEATGELFFGEGSRLTVL.

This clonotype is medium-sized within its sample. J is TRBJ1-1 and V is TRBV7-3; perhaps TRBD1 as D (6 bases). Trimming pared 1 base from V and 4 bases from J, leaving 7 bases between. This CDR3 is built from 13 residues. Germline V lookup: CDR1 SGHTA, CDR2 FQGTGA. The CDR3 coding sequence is TGTGCCAGCAGCTTAAAAGGGGGCACTGAAGCTTTCTTT. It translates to CASSLKGGTEAFF.

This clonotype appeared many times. This CDR3 is CASRDDSLHEQYF. CDR3 sequence (DNA): TGTGCCAGCAGGGATGACAGTCTGCACGAGCAGTACTTC. The chain is built from TRBV6-5 and TRBJ2-7, with D possibly being TRBD1 (5 bases). Trimming shortened V by 6 bases and J by 5 bases, and 14 bases separated the two germline ends. The CDR3 runs to 13 residues. Germline V gives CDR1 MNHEY, CDR2 SVGAGI.

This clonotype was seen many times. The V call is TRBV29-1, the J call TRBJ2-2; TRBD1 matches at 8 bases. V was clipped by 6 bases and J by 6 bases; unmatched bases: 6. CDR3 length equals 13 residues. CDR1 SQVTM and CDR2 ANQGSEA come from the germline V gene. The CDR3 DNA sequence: TGCAGCGTATCAGGGGGCTTTGCCGGGGAGCTGTTTTTT. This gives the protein CSVSGGFAGELFF.

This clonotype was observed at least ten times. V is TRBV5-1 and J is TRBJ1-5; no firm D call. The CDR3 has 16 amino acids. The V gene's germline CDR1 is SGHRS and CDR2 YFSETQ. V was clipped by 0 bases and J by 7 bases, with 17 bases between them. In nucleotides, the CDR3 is TGCGCCAGCAGCTTGGCTTACGAGGCCCGCGGACAGCCCCAGCATTTT. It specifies CASSLAYEARGQPQHF. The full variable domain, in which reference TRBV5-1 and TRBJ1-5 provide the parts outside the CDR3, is KAGVTQTPRYLIKTRGQQVTLSCSPISGHRSVSWYQQTPGQGLQFLFEYFSETQRNKGNFPGRFSGRQFSNSRSEMNVSTLELGDSALYLCASSLAYEARGQPQHFGDGTRLSIL.

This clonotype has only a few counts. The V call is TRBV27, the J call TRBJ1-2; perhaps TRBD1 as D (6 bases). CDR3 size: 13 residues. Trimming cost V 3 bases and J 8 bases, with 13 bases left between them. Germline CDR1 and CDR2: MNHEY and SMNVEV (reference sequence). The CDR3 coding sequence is TGTGCCAGCAGTTTGAGGGGGGCCCGAGGCTACACCTTC. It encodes CASSLRGARGYTF.

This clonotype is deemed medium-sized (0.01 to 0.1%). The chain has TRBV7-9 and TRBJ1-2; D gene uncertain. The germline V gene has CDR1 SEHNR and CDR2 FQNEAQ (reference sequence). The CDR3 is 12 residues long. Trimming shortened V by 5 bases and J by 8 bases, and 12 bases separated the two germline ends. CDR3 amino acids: CASSPFVGGYTF. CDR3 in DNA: TGTGCCAGCAGCCCCTTCGTGGGAGGCTACACCTTC.

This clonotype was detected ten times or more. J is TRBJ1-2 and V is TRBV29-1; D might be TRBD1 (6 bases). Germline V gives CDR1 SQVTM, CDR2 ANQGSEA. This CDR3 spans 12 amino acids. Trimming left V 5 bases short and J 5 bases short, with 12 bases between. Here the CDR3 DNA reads TGCAGCGTTACCCGGGACAATTATGGCTACACCTTC. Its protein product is CSVTRDNYGYTF.

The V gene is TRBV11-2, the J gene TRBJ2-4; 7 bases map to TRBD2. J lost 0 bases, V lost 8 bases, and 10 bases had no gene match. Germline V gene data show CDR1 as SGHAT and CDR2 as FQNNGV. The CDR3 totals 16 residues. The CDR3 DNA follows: TGTGCCAGCTCCGGGCAGCGGGGTGTAGCCAAAAACATTCAGTACTTC. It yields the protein CASSGQRGVAKNIQYF. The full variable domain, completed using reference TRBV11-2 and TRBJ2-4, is EAGVAQSPRYKIIEKRQSVAFWCNPISGHATLYWYQQILGQGPKLLIQFQNNGVVDDSQLPKDRFSAERLKGVDSTLKIQPAKLEDSAVYLCASSGQRGVAKNIQYFGAGTRLSVL.

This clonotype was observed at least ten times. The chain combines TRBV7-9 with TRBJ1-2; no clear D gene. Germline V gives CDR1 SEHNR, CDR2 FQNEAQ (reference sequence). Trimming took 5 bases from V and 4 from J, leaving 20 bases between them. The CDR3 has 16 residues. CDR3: CASSLRVGPSGYGYTF. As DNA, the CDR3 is TGTGCCAGCAGCCTTAGGGTAGGGCCCTCCGGCTATGGCTACACCTTC.

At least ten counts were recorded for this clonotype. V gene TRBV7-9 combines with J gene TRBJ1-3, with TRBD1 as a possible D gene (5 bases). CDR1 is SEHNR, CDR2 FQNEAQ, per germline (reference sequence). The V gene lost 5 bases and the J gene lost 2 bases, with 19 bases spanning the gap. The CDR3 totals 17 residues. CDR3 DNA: TGTGCCAGCAGCCCTCGGACGCCAAGAGGGGCTGGAAACACCATATATTTT. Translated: CASSPRTPRGAGNTIYF.

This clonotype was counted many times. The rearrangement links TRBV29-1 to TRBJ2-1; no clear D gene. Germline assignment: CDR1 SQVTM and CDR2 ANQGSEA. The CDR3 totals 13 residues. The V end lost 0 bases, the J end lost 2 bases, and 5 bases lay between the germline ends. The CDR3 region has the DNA TGCAGCGTTGAAGAGACGGCCTACAATGAGCAGTTCTTC. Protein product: CSVEETAYNEQFF.